These T cell receptor beta chains were read from a single sample in a study of blood T cell repertoires in COVID-19. TCRdb keeps only in-frame clones here, not all; method: immunoSEQ multiplex PCR. Counted here are a few hundred thousand clones, 70% to 90% occurring once; the ten biggest clones make up about 1.5%. Material for sequencing was PBMCs or T cells enriched from blood (not recorded which). Receptor source: a woman aged 18-29 years who had been exposed to COVID-19. The CDR3 runs from the conserved cysteine through the conserved F or W. D genes are given only for firm matches. Some rows mark clone size as missing; the rest say once, few, many or name a class of expanded clone.

D,J,size,V,CDR3,DNA
TRBD1,TRBJ1-2,-,TRBV10-3,CAIRDRGLDGYTF,TGTGCCATCAGGGACAGGGGGCTCGATGGCTACACCTTC
TRBD1,TRBJ1-1,-,TRBV7-2,CASSSDRGNTEAFF,TGTGCCAGCAGCTCGGACAGGGGGAACACTGAAGCTTTCTTT
-,TRBJ2-6,-,TRBV6-1,CASSERRAGANVLTF,TGTGCCAGCAGTGAACGCAGGGCTGGGGCCAACGTCCTGACTTTC
-,TRBJ2-7,once,TRBV7-9,CASSSDSTTYEQYF,TGTGCCAGCAGTTCCGACTCCACGACCTACGAGCAGTACTTC
TRBD1,TRBJ2-5,-,TRBV28,CASSRGQEQETQYF,TGTGCCAGCAGTCGCGGACAGGAACAAGAGACCCAGTACTTC
-,TRBJ1-5,few,TRBV7-9,CASSWGGAGTNQPQHF,TGTGCCAGCAGCTGGGGGGGCGCAGGAACGAATCAGCCCCAGCATTTT
TRBD2,TRBJ2-7,-,TRBV5-1,CASSPGTSPIEQYF,TGCGCCAGCAGCCCCGGGACTAGCCCCATAGAGCAGTACTTC
TRBD2,TRBJ2-1,-,TRBV6-2/TRBV6-3,CASSLASGGYNEQFF,TGTGCCAGCAGTCTCGCTAGCGGGGGTTACAATGAGCAGTTCTTC
-,TRBJ2-2,-,TRBV18,CASSRGEGATGELFF,TGTGCCAGCTCACGGGGAGAGGGCGCAACCGGGGAGCTGTTTTTT
TRBD1,TRBJ1-2,-,TRBV28,CASSLPQGGGYTF,TGTGCCAGCAGTTTACCCCAGGGGGGTGGCTACACCTTC
-,TRBJ2-7,-,TRBV18,CASTGGGFYEQYF,TGTGCCAGCACCGGAGGGGGCTTTTACGAGCAGTACTTC
-,TRBJ1-4,-,TRBV11-2,CASSLGGGYNEKLFF,TGTGCCAGCAGCTTAGGTGGAGGATATAATGAAAAACTGTTTTTT
TRBD1,TRBJ2-7,-,TRBV11-3,CASSPDRDSYEQYF,TGTGCCAGCAGCCCGGACAGGGATTCCTACGAGCAGTACTTC
-,TRBJ1-6,-,TRBV5-4,CASSSGQPSPLHF,TGTGCCAGCAGCTCCGGACAGCCTTCACCCCTCCACTTT
TRBD1,TRBJ1-5,-,TRBV18,CASSPSTGDQSYPQHF,TGTGCCAGCTCACCGTCGACAGGGGATCAGTCTTATCCCCAGCATTTT
TRBD1,TRBJ1-5,-,TRBV28,CASSSPIQGGNQPQHF,TGTGCCAGCAGTTCCCCCATACAGGGGGGCAATCAGCCCCAGCATTTT
TRBD2,TRBJ2-1,-,TRBV7-7,CASSPGLAGPPSEQFF,TGTGCTAGCAGCCCAGGACTAGCGGGGCCACCCAGTGAGCAGTTCTTC
TRBD2,TRBJ2-1,-,TRBV19,CASSIVVAGPYYNEQFF,TGTGCCAGTAGTATAGTAGTAGCGGGGCCATACTACAATGAGCAGTTCTTC
TRBD2,TRBJ2-7,few,TRBV4-2,CASSQESAGGRYFYEQYF,TGTGCCAGCAGCCAAGAGTCAGCGGGAGGGCGCTACTTTTACGAGCAGTACTTC
TRBD2,TRBJ2-1,-,TRBV3-1/TRBV3-2,CASSPAQRDYNEQFF,TGTGCCAGCAGCCCCGCGCAGCGGGACTACAATGAGCAGTTCTTC
-,TRBJ1-4,-,TRBV4-3,CASSQSREKLFF,TGCGCCAGCAGCCAATCTAGGGAAAAACTGTTTTTT
-,TRBJ1-1,-,TRBV7-8,CASSPRGVGSNTEAFF,TGTGCCAGCAGCCCGCGGGGGGTGGGATCCAACACTGAAGCTTTCTTT
-,TRBJ1-2,-,TRBV15,CATSREAVLRF,TGTGCCACCAGCAGAGAGGCCGTCCTTCGCTTC
-,TRBJ1-3,-,TRBV28,CASSLVGATIYF,TGTGCCAGCAGTTTGGTTGGAGCCACCATATATTTT
-,TRBJ1-4,-,TRBV28,CASSLPTVQREKLFF,TGTGCCAGCAGTCTCCCGACAGTGCAGCGTGAAAAACTGTTTTTT
-,TRBJ1-1,-,TRBV3-1/TRBV3-2,CASSQARQMNTEAFF,TGTGCCAGCAGCCAAGCCAGACAGATGAACACTGAAGCTTTCTTT
TRBD2,TRBJ2-1,-,TRBV7-2,CASSLKDGGRAYFNEQFF,TGTGCCAGCAGCTTAAAGGATGGAGGGAGGGCTTATTTCAATGAGCAGTTCTTC
-,TRBJ1-5,-,TRBV30,CAWSAGDNQPQHF,TGTGCCTGGTCGGCAGGGGACAATCAGCCCCAGCATTTT
TRBD1,TRBJ2-7,-,TRBV15,CATSTLPTGQSYEQYF,TGTGCCACCAGCACTCTTCCGACAGGGCAGTCCTACGAGCAGTACTTC
-,TRBJ2-1,-,TRBV4-1,CASSQAGLGYNEQFF,TGCGCCAGCAGCCAGGCGGGGCTGGGGTACAATGAGCAGTTCTTC
-,TRBJ2-5,-,TRBV6-2/TRBV6-3,CASSYYTELSDHRPAETQYF,TGTGCCAGCAGTTATTATACGGAACTGTCGGACCACAGGCCGGCAGAGACCCAGTACTTC
TRBD1,TRBJ1-4,-,TRBV7-2,CASSSDRNANEKLFF,TGTGCCAGCAGCTCGGACAGGAACGCTAATGAAAAACTGTTTTTT
-,TRBJ1-5,-,TRBV4-1,CASSGQDNQPQHF,TGCGCCAGCAGCGGGCAGGACAATCAGCCCCAGCATTTT
-,TRBJ2-7,once,TRBV5-1,CASSRGTYEQYF,TGCGCCAGCAGTCGGGGAACCTACGAGCAGTACTTC
-,TRBJ1-6,-,TRBV3-1/TRBV3-2,CASSPGAVSPLHF,TGTGCCAGCAGCCCGGGAGCGGTATCACCCCTCCACTTT
-,TRBJ1-2,-,TRBV4-1,CASSQEGTGSYGYTF,TGCGCCAGCAGCCAAGAAGGAACAGGTTCCTATGGCTACACCTTC
-,TRBJ1-4,-,TRBV6-5,CASSLGPLTQDGKLFF,TGTGCCAGCAGTTTGGGGCCGCTTACACAGGATGGGAAACTGTTTTTT
TRBD1,TRBJ2-7,-,TRBV6-5,CASSLDRGYEQYF,TGTGCCAGCAGCTTAGACAGGGGCTACGAGCAGTACTTC
TRBD2,TRBJ2-7,-,TRBV7-2,CASSLWPPGPAGEYEQYF,TGTGCCAGCAGCTTGTGGCCTCCCGGACCGGCGGGAGAGTACGAGCAGTACTTC
TRBD2,TRBJ2-1,-,TRBV11-2,CASSLGGASEQFF,TGTGCCAGCAGCCTCGGGGGGGCGAGTGAGCAGTTCTTC
TRBD1,TRBJ2-7,-,TRBV5-8,CASSFRTGQGAYEQYF,TGTGCCAGCAGCTTTAGGACAGGACAGGGTGCCTACGAGCAGTACTTC
-,TRBJ1-2,-,TRBV29-1,CSVGGYTF,TGCAGCGTCGGTGGCTACACCTTC
TRBD2,TRBJ2-2,-,TRBV7-2,CDRAGRDTGELFF,TGTGACCGAGCGGGAAGGGACACCGGGGAGCTGTTTTTT